Following are 20 T cell receptor beta chains from one sample sequenced in a study of blood T cell repertoires in COVID-19. Produced via immunoSEQ multiplex PCR; TCRdb's table is partial and in-frame only. The sample shows about 230,000 clones, just over 85% of them seen only once. The sequencing input was PBMCs or T cells enriched from blood (not recorded which). These receptors were obtained from a man aged 18 to 29 who had recovered from COVID-19.

Turning to this clone: One base away lies a much larger clone, so this may be a sequencing read error. The chain recombines TRBV20-1 with TRBJ2-1; no clear D. CDR3 length: 10 residues. V lost 4 bases and J 5 bases, leaving 3 bases between the germline ends. From germline, CDR1 is DFQATT and CDR2 SNEGSKA (reference sequence). In nucleotides, the CDR3 is TGCAGTGCTACCGACAATGAGCAGTTCTTC. It specifies CSATDNEQFF.

The chain is built from TRBV19 and TRBJ1-2; the D gene is possibly TRBD1 (6 bases). Germline-derived CDR1 and CDR2 are LNHDA and SQIVND (reference sequence). V shed 3 bases and J shed 0 bases, with 11 bases lying between them. This CDR3 comprises 15 residues. CDR3 protein: CASSIAEGANYGYTF. The CDR3 DNA reads TGTGCCAGTAGTATCGCTGAGGGGGCTAACTATGGCTACACCTTC.

This clone was detected only once. The CDR3 here is CASSYSSSSYNEQFF. The CDR3 DNA reads TGTGCCAGCAGTTACAGTTCCAGCTCCTACAATGAGCAGTTCTTC. The chain carries TRBV6-5 and TRBJ2-1; no clear D gene. This CDR3 region has 15 residues. Germline V gene sequence: CDR1 MNHEY, CDR2 SVGAGI. The V gene lost 2 bases and the J gene lost 0 bases, with 8 bases spanning the gap.

This clone showed up just once. CDR3 loop: CASSYGLAGGEETQYF. DNA of the CDR3: TGTGCCAGCAGCTATGGACTAGCGGGAGGGGAAGAGACCCAGTACTTC. The rearrangement joins TRBV11-2 to TRBJ2-5; 15 nucleotides match TRBD2. The CDR3 covers 16 residues. V dropped 4 bases and J dropped 3; count of bases not matched to a gene: 3. Germline CDR1 SGHAT, CDR2 FQNNGV.

The rearrangement uses TRBV18 and TRBJ2-7; possibly TRBD1 for D (5 bases). Trimming stripped 3 bases from V and 3 bases from J, with 12 bases between. CDR3 length: 14 amino acids. Germline V gives CDR1 KGHSH, CDR2 LQKENI. CDR3 sequence reads: CASSPEMGLYEQYF. The CDR3 region has the DNA TGTGCCAGCTCACCCGAGATGGGGCTCTACGAGCAGTACTTC.

The chain carries TRBV5-1 and TRBJ1-4; the D is unclear. The CDR3 contains 13 residues. Germline V CDR1 and CDR2: SGHRS, YFSETQ. V lost 0 bases to trimming and J lost 8 bases, with 8 bases between them. CDR3 coding DNA: TGCGCCAGCAGCTTGGACCGGGAAGAAAAACTGTTTTTT. It is translated as CASSLDREEKLFF.

This clone was detected once. The chain employs TRBV7-9 and TRBJ1-2; TRBD1 matches 7 bases. The germline gives CDR1 SEHNR, CDR2 FQNEAQ (reference sequence). The V and J ends lost 8 bases and 1 base, in that order; junction bases with no gene match: 7. The CDR3 has 14 amino acids. CDR3 DNA sequence: TGTGCCAGCGGGGGACAGCCCAGTAACTATGGCTACACCTTC. Translated: CASGGQPSNYGYTF.

V is TRBV27 and J is TRBJ2-2, with D unclear. With 0 bases removed from V and 6 bases from J, the gap between germline ends came to 8 bases. There are 14 residues in the CDR3. Germline CDR1 and CDR2: MNHEY and SMNVEV (reference sequence). The CDR3 coding sequence is TGTGCCAGCAGTTTATCCGGTTTCGCCGGGGAGCTGTTTTTT. Protein: CASSLSGFAGELFF.

The chain carries TRBV7-9 and TRBJ1-5; D not resolved. The ends were cut back, 0 bases at V and 4 bases at J, with 7 bases in the middle. The CDR3 has 14 amino acids. CDR1 is SEHNR, CDR2 FQNEAQ, per germline (reference sequence). The CDR3 DNA reads TGTGCCAGCAGCTTAGCTGGCTGGAATCAGCCCCAGCATTTT. It specifies CASSLAGWNQPQHF.

The genes are TRBV19 and TRBJ1-5, with D uncertain. V was cut by 6 bases and J by 0 bases, with 18 bases left in between. CDR1 LNHDA and CDR2 SQIVND come from the germline V gene (reference sequence). The CDR3 consists of 17 residues. The CDR3 is CASSARGQSYSNQPQHF. CDR3 DNA sequence: TGTGCCAGTAGCGCTAGAGGGCAATCTTATAGCAATCAGCCCCAGCATTTT. Combining the CDR3 with reference TRBV19 and TRBJ1-5 gives the whole variable domain DGGITQSPKYLFRKEGQNVTLSCEQNLNHDAMYWYRQDPGQGLRLIYYSQIVNDFQKGDIAEGYSVSREKKESFPLTVTSAQKNPTAFYLCASSARGQSYSNQPQHFGDGTRLSIL.

CDR3 bases: TGTGCTATCGGGACAGGGAAGAGCTCCTACAATGAGCAGTTCTTC. This translates into CAIGTGKSSYNEQFF. The rearrangement uses TRBV12-5 and TRBJ2-1, with 9 bases aligning to TRBD1. Germline loops: CDR1 LGHNT, CDR2 FRNRAP. V lost 10 bases to trimming and J lost 0 bases; unmatched junction nucleotides: 7. This CDR3 is built from 15 residues.

The chain employs TRBV5-1 and TRBJ2-1, with TRBD1 identical over 10 bases. This CDR3 is built from 16 residues. Losses at the gene ends were 3 bases for V and 6 bases for J; bases not matched to a gene: 9. In germline, CDR1 is SGHRS, CDR2 YFSETQ. CDR3 in DNA: TGCGCCAGCAGCTGGAGGGCCGGGACAGGGGTCAATGAGCAGTTCTTC. This encodes CASSWRAGTGVNEQFF.

The chain's CDR3 is CASSEGEGQVGGYTF. CDR3 coding DNA: TGTGCCAGCAGTGAAGGGGAGGGACAGGTTGGCGGCTACACCTTC. The V and J genes are TRBV6-1 and TRBJ1-2, with 8 nucleotides matching TRBD1. Per the germline V gene, CDR1 is MNHNS and CDR2 is SASEGT. The CDR3 contains 15 residues. With V trimmed by 1 base and J by 8 bases, 9 bases remained unmatched.

This clone was recorded a few times. The chain combines TRBV2 with TRBJ2-7, with 11 bases aligning to TRBD2. The CDR3 contains 18 residues. Trimming removed 1 base from V and 1 base from J; junction bases left unmatched: 9. Germline V gene sequence: CDR1 SNHLY, CDR2 FYNNEI. The CDR3 is CASSEGLAGLKISYEQYF. The CDR3, as DNA: TGTGCCAGCAGTGAAGGACTAGCGGGACTGAAAATATCCTACGAGCAGTACTTC.

This clone was seen only once. The chain joins TRBV4-1 to TRBJ1-4; 8 bases line up with TRBD1. Unmatched junction bases numbered 8, after V lost 4 bases and J lost 4 bases. The CDR3 has 16 residues. Germline CDR1 MGHRA, CDR2 YSYEKL. In DNA, the CDR3 is TGCGCCAGCAGCCGTGGACAGGGCTTAGGTAATGAAAAACTGTTTTTT. This codes for CASSRGQGLGNEKLFF.

The rearrangement uses TRBV5-1 and TRBJ2-2, with 9 positions matching TRBD2. The CDR3 is 16 amino acids. V shed 2 bases, J shed 4 bases, and the junction held 6 bases outside the gene matches. Germline CDR1 is SGHRS and CDR2 is YFSETQ. The CDR3 region is CASSFERGAVTGELFF. As DNA, the CDR3 is TGCGCCAGCAGCTTTGAGCGGGGGGCAGTCACCGGGGAGCTGTTTTTT.

The CDR3 protein is CASSAKGVATQHYNEQFF. CDR3 DNA: TGTGCCAGCAGCGCAAAGGGGGTTGCCACCCAACATTACAATGAGCAGTTCTTC. This rearrangement joins TRBV9 to TRBJ2-1; D might be TRBD1 (6 bases). V lost 3 bases and J 4 bases, leaving 23 bases between the germline ends. In germline, CDR1 is SGDLS, CDR2 YYNGEE. The CDR3 extends over 18 amino acids.

This chain connects TRBV18 to TRBJ2-7; D is uncertain. V lost 3 bases to trimming and J lost 3 bases, with 18 bases between them. The germline V gene encodes CDR1 KGHSH and CDR2 LQKENI. The CDR3 is made up of 16 amino acids. CDR3 region: CASSPGSTRVGYEQYF. CDR3 nucleotide sequence: TGTGCCAGCTCACCCGGATCCACCCGGGTCGGCTACGAGCAGTACTTC.

The gene calls are TRBV11-3 and TRBJ1-1, with 7 bases that match TRBD1. Trimming removed 5 bases from V and 1 base from J; junction bases left unmatched: 1. Germline CDR1 reads SGHNT; CDR2 reads YENEEA. The CDR3 loop spans 13 amino acids. CDR3 nucleotides: TGTGCCAGCAGCCGGACAGGGAACACTGAAGCTTTCTTT. It codes for CASSRTGNTEAFF.

This chain connects TRBV11-2 to TRBJ2-3, with D unclear. Trimming removed 7 bases at V and 6 bases at J, with 8 bases between. Looked up from germline, CDR1 is SGHAT and CDR2 is FQNNGV. The CDR3 extends over 11 amino acids. The CDR3 DNA sequence: TGTGCCAGCATCAGAGGCGATACGCAGTATTTT. Translating it yields CASIRGDTQYF.